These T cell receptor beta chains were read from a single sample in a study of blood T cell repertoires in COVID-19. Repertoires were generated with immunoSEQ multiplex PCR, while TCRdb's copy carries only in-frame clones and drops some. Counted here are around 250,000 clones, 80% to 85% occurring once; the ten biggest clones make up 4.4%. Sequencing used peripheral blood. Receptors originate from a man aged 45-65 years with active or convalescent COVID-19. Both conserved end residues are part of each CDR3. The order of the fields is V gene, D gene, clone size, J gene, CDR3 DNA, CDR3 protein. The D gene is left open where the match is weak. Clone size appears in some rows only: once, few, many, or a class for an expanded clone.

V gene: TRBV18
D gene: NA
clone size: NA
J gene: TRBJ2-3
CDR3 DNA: TGTGCCAGCTCACCACTTTTCGGAGATACGCAGTATTTT
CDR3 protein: CASSPLFGDTQYF

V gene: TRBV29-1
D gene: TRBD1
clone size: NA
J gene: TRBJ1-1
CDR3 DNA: TGCAGCGTTGGGCTTACAGGGGCGAACACTGAAGCTTTCTTT
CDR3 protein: CSVGLTGANTEAFF

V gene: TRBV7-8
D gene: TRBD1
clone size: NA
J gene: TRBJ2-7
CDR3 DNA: TGTGCCAGCAGCCCCCACCCGGGACAGACGAAGAGGGAGCAGTACTTC
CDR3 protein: CASSPHPGQTKREQYF

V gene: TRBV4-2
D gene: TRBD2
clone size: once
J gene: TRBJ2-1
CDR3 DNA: TGTGCCAGCAGCCAACGGACGGGGGGGCTATCCTACAATGAGCAGTTCTTC
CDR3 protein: CASSQRTGGLSYNEQFF

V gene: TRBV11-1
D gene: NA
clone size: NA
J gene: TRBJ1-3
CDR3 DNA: TGTGCCAGCAGCTACGGTTTTGGAAACACCATATATTTT
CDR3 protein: CASSYGFGNTIYF

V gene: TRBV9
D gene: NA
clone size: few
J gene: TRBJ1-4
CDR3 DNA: TGTGCCAGCAGCCCCACAGGGCTTAATGAAAAACTGTTTTTT
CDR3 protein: CASSPTGLNEKLFF

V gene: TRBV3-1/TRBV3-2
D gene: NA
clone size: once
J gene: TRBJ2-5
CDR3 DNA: TGTGCCAGCAGCCAAGATTTGGTGAGCCAAGAGACCCAGTACTTC
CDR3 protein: CASSQDLVSQETQYF

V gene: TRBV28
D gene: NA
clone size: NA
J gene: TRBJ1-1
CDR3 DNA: TGTGCCAGCAGCCTCGTACAGGGGAACACTGAAGCTTTCTTT
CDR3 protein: CASSLVQGNTEAFF

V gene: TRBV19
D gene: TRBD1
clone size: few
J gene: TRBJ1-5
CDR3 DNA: TGTGCCAGTAGTGGTGGGAGGGACAGGGCCTTGAAAAGCAATCAGCCCCAGCATTTT
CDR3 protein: CASSGGRDRALKSNQPQHF

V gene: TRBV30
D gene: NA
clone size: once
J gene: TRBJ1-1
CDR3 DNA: TGTGCCGGGGGGCCGGGTATGAACACTGAAGCTTTCTTT
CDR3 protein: CAGGPGMNTEAFF

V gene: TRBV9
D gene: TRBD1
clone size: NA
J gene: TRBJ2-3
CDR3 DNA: TGTGCCAGCAGCTTACAGGGGGAGACTAGCACAGATACGCAGTATTTT
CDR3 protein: CASSLQGETSTDTQYF

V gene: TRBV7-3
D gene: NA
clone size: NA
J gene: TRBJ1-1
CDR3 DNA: TGTGCCAGCAGCTTTGGTACGGGAGATGAAGCTTTCTTT
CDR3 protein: CASSFGTGDEAFF

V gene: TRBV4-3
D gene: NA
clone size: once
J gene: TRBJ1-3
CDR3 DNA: TGCGCCAGCAGCCCAGGGTCAGGTTCAGGAAACACCATATATTTT
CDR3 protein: CASSPGSGSGNTIYF

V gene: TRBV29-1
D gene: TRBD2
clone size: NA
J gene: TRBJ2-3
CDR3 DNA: TGCAGCGCCCGAGGACTAGCGGCCACAGATACGCAGTATTTT
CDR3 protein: CSARGLAATDTQYF

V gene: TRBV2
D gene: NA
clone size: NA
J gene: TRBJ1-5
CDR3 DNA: TGTGCCAGCAGTGCCCTCGGCGGGGGCAATCAGCCCCAGCATTTT
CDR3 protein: CASSALGGGNQPQHF

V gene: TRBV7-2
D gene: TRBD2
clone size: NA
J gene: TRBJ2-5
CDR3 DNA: TGTGCCAGCTCCCGACTAGCGGGGCCGGGGGAGACCCAGTACTTC
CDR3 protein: CASSRLAGPGETQYF

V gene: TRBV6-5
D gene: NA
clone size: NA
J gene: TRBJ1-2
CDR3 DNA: TGTGCCAGCTCCCTCGGCACAGGCTCGTATGGCTACACCTTC
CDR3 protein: CASSLGTGSYGYTF

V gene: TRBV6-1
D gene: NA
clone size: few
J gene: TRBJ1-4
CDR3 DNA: TGTGCCAGCAGTGAATTTAGGGGCGCCCCTAATGAAAAACTGTTTTTT
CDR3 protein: CASSEFRGAPNEKLFF

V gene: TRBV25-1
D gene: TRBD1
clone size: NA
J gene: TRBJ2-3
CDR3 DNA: TGTGCCAGCAGGGGACAGGGGTTCCAAGGGACGCAGTATTTT
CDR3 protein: CASRGQGFQGTQYF

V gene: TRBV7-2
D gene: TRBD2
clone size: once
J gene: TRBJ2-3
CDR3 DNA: TGTGCCAGCAGCACGACTAGCGGGGGTGCTAGCACAGATACGCAGTATTTT
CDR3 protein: CASSTTSGGASTDTQYF

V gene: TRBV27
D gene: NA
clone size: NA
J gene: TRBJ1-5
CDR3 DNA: TGTGCCAGCAGCCCCCTCAGGGGCCTTTATCAGCCCCAGCATTTT
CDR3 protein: CASSPLRGLYQPQHF

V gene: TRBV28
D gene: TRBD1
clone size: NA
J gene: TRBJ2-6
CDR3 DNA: TGTGCCAGCAGACCTGCGGGACAGGCGGTCTCTGGGGCCAACGTCCTGACTTTC
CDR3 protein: CASRPAGQAVSGANVLTF

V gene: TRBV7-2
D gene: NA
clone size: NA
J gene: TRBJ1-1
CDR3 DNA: TGTGCCAGCAGCGGGAAGACAGACACTGAAGCTTTCTTT
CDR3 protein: CASSGKTDTEAFF

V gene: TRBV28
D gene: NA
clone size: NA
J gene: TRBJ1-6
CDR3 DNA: TGTGCCAGCAGTTCATCACAGTTATATAATTCACCCCTCCACTTT
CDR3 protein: CASSSSQLYNSPLHF

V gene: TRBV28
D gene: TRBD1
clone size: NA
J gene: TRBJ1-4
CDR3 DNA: TGTGCCAGCAGTTTGGGGACAGGCGGGGAAAAACTGTTTTTT
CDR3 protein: CASSLGTGGEKLFF

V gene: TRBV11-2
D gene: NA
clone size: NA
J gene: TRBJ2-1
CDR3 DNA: TGTGCCAGCAGCCCCCCCCAGGGGAATTACGCCTACAATGAGCAGTTCTTC
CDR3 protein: CASSPPQGNYAYNEQFF

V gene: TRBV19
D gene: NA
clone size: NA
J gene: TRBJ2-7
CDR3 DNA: TGTGCCAGTAGTGGAGACAGATACGAGCAGTACTTC
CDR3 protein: CASSGDRYEQYF

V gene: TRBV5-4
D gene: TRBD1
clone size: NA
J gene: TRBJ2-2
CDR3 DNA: TGTGCCAGCAGCTGGGACAGGGTGACCGGGGAGCTGTTTTTT
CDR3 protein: CASSWDRVTGELFF

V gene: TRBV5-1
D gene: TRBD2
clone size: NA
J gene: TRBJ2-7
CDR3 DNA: TGCGCCAGCAGCTTGGGGCGGGGGTACGCCATCCACGAGCAGTACTTC
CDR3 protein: CASSLGRGYAIHEQYF

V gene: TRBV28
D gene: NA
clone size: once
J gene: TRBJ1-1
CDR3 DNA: TGTGCCAGCAGCTTGGCCCTGAACACTGAAGCTTTCTTT
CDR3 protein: CASSLALNTEAFF

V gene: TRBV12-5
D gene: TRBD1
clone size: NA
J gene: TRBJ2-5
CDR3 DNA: TGTGCTAGTGGTTCGGGACAGGAGGAGGAGACCCAGTACTTC
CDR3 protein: CASGSGQEEETQYF

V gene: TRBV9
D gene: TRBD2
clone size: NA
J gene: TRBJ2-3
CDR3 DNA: TGTGCCAGCAGCTCTCGACTAGCGGGGGCACCCTTCACAGATACGCAGTATTTT
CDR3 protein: CASSSRLAGAPFTDTQYF

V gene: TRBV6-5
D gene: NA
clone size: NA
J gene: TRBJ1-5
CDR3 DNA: TGTGCCAGCAGTTACGGGGGAGGGCCCCAGCATTTT
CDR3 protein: CASSYGGGPQHF

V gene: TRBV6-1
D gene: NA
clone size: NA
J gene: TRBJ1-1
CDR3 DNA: TGTGCCAGCAGTGAAGGGGCAGGGTGGTACACTGAAGCTTTCTTT
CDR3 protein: CASSEGAGWYTEAFF

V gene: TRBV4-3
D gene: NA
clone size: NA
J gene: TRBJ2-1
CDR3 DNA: TGCGCCAGCAGCCAACGGCGGGTGAACAATGAGCAGTTCTTC
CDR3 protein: CASSQRRVNNEQFF

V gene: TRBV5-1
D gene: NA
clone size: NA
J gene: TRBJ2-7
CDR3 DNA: TGCGCCAGCAGCTTGGTGGGCCAGGCCGAGCAGTACTTC
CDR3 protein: CASSLVGQAEQYF

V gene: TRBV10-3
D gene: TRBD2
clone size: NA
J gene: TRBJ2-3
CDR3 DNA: TGTGCCATCAGCGGGACTAGCGGGGCGAAAGATACGCAGTATTTT
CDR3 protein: CAISGTSGAKDTQYF

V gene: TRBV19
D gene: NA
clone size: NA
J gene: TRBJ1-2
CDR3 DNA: TGTGCCAGTAGTATTGTACCGGGGTTGGACGGCTACACCTTC
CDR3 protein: CASSIVPGLDGYTF

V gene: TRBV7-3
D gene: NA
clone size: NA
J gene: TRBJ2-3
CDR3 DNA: TGTGCCAGCAGCCGTCAACAAGGGGGCGCGGGGACAGATACGCAGTATTTT
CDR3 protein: CASSRQQGGAGTDTQYF

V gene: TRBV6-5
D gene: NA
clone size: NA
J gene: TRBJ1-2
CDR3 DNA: TGTGCCAGCAGTTCCGGTCCTAACTATGGCTACACCTTC
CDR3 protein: CASSSGPNYGYTF

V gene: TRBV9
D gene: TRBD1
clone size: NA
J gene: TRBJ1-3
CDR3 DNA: TGTGCCAGCAGCACCGGGACAGCTGGAAACACCATATATTTT
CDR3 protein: CASSTGTAGNTIYF

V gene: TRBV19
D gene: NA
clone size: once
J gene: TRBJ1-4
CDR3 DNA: TGTGCCAGTAGCCGGACAACAACTAATGAAAAACTGTTTTTT
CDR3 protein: CASSRTTTNEKLFF

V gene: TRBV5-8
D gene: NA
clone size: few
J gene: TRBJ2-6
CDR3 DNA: TGTGCCAGCAGCTTGTACAGTATCAGCTCTGGGGCCAACGTCCTGACTTTC
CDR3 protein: CASSLYSISSGANVLTF

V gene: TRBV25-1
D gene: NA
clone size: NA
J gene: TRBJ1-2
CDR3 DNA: TGTGCCAGCAAACCCCGGACGGGAAACGGTGCCTATGGCTACACCTTC
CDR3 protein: CASKPRTGNGAYGYTF

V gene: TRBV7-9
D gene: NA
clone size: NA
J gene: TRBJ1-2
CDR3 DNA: TGTGCCAGCAGCCGAACGGGAGGGGGTGACTATGGCTACACCTTC
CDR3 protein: CASSRTGGGDYGYTF

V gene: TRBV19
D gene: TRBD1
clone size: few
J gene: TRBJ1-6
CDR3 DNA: TGTGCCAGTAGCCGACAGGGGTTAGATTCACCCCTCCACTTT
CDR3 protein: CASSRQGLDSPLHF

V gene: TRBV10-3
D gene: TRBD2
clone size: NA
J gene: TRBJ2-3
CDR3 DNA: TGTGCCATCAGCCGACTAGCGGACACAGATACGCAGTATTTT
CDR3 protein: CAISRLADTDTQYF

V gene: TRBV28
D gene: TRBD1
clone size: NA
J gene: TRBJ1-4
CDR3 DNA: TGTGCCAGCAGTTCTTTGACAGGGGGGGTTGAAAAACTGTTTTTT
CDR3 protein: CASSSLTGGVEKLFF

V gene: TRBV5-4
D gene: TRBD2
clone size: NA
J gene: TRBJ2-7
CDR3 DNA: TGTGCCAGCAGCTTCCGGGGGGGCGAGCAGTACTTC
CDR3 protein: CASSFRGGEQYF

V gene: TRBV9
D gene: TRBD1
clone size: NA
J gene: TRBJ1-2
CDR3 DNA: TGTGCCAGCAGTCGTACAGGGGGCGGCGGCTACACCTTC
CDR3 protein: CASSRTGGGGYTF